This T cell receptor beta chain was identified in a study of low-dose radiotherapy and immunotherapy resistance in tumors. Across the whole study: Treatment included intravenous cyclophosphamide dosed at 200 mg/m2 every two weeks, one day before radiation and immunotherapy.

Covering alpha and beta chains, TRAV- and TRBV-specific primers were used for the first-strand cDNA. TCR amplification used 20 to 25 PCR cycles, a constant-region primer and a V-primer adapter. mRNA, once isolated, was amplified by in vitro transcription. TCRdb reprocessed the reads via MiXCR and lists one record per CDR3 protein. This sample carries tens of thousands of distinct CDR3 sequences, roughly 17% of them seen once, and the ten largest clones take about 1.3%. V dropped 2 bases and J dropped 3; count of bases not matched to a gene: 2. The CDR3 spans 14 residues. In germline, CDR1 is MNHEY, CDR2 SVGEGT. This clonotype was observed at least ten times. Time point reported: after trial treatment. Indicated treatment: LDRT plus nivolumab, ipilimumab, low-dose cyclophosphamide and aspirin (RACIN trial). Each donor was administered nivolumab, ipilimumab, aspirin, low-dose cyclophosphamide and low-dose radiotherapy.

The source was PBMCs, collected after low-dose radiotherapy plus immunotherapy. The genes are TRBV6-2 or TRBV6-3 and TRBJ2-7, with TRBD2 matching 9 bases. This sequence originates from a male donor with prostate cancer. Written as DNA, the CDR3 is TGTGCCAGCAGTTACGCTAGCGGGAACTACGAGCAGTACTTC. Encoded protein: CASSYASGNYEQYF.